This entry lists 12 T cell receptor beta chains sequenced from one sample in a study of molecular identifiers for immune sequencing clone quantification. TCRdb re-derived calls from the PCR reads in MiXCR, one entry per CDR3 protein. The sample contains about 510,000 distinct CDR3 sequences, approximately 25% of which appear only once. Sequenced material: naive CD8+ T cells from blood, with Jurkat cell RNA spiked in. Subset denoted: FACS-sorted CD8+CD4-CCR7+CD45RA+ naive T cells. Every receptor here comes from a human donor in good health. Some libraries in this study had Jurkat cell RNA spiked in.

The V and J genes are TRBV19 and TRBJ2-7; D call uncertain. CDR1 LNHDA and CDR2 SQIVND come from the germline V gene (reference sequence). The germline V and J ends were trimmed by 9 bases and 6 bases, with 12 bases remaining between them. The CDR3 consists of 11 residues. The CDR3 protein is CASSPGAEQYF. The CDR3, as DNA: TGTGCCAGCAGCCCGGGTGCCGAGCAGTACTTC.

V gene TRBV19 combines with J gene TRBJ2-1; TRBD2 aligns across 11 bases. The V gene end was trimmed by 10 bases and the J gene end by 5 bases; junction bases not matched to a gene: 10. Germline CDR1 reads LNHDA; CDR2 reads SQIVND (reference sequence). The length of the CDR3 is 15 residues. The CDR3 is CANSPGTSGHNEQFF. CDR3 coding DNA: TGTGCCAATAGCCCCGGGACTAGCGGACACAATGAGCAGTTCTTC.

There are a few counts of this clonotype. This chain uses TRBV29-1 with TRBJ2-1; a weak D match, TRBD1 (5 bases). V was clipped by 4 bases and J by 4 bases, with 11 bases between them. Germline CDR1 is SQVTM and CDR2 is ANQGSEA. This CDR3 is 13 amino acids long. Written as DNA, the CDR3 is TGCAGCGTTGGGGCAGGGTGGTACAATGAGCAGTTCTTC. This translates into CSVGAGWYNEQFF.

The chain combines TRBV7-2 with TRBJ2-5; TRBD2 is a possible D gene (6 bases). V lost 10 bases to trimming and J lost 5 bases, with 23 bases between them. The V gene's germline CDR1 is SGHTA and CDR2 FQGNSA. The CDR3 extends over 15 amino acids. Written as DNA, the CDR3 is TGTGCCACCAATCATGGGGTAGCGGAATGGGAGACCCAGTACTTC. This codes for CATNHGVAEWETQYF.

Points on this clonotype: At one end the junction does not follow the germline gene, possibly because of a read error. The genes are TRBV18 and TRBJ1-1; TRBD1 aligns across 7 bases. This CDR3 spans 15 amino acids. CDR1 is KGHSH and CDR2 is LQKENI in the germline V gene. As DNA, the CDR3 is TGTGCCAGCTCACAAGGTACAGGGGTTAACACTAAAGCTTTCTTT. It is translated as CASSQGTGVNTKAFF.

This clonotype was found a few times. This chain uses TRBV10-3 with TRBJ2-7, with D tentatively TRBD1 (6 bases). The germline gives CDR1 ENHRY, CDR2 SYGVKD. The CDR3 is 14 residues long. Trimming removed 5 bases from V and 6 bases from J, with 17 bases in between. CDR3 DNA: TGTGCCATCAGTTATTCGTTGGACAGCCGCGAGCAGTACTTC. It encodes CAISYSLDSREQYF.

This clonotype was counted many times. The chain couples TRBV4-3 to TRBJ2-3; D unresolved. Germline CDR1 is LGHNA and CDR2 is YSLEER. The CDR3 runs to 16 residues. Trimming shortened V by 0 bases and J by 0 bases, and 10 bases separated the two germline ends. The CDR3 region has the DNA TGCGCCAGCAGCCAAGAGCCTAACCCTAGCACAGATACGCAGTATTTT. Amino acids: CASSQEPNPSTDTQYF.

V usage is TRBV4-1 and J usage is TRBJ2-7; TRBD2 agrees at 13 bases. Per germline, CDR1 MGHRA and CDR2 YSYEKL. J was trimmed by 3 bases and V by 3 bases; bases with no gene match: 2. This CDR3 spans 15 amino acids. CDR3 sequence reads: CASSHGTSGVYEQYF. The CDR3, as DNA: TGCGCCAGCAGCCATGGGACTAGCGGGGTCTACGAGCAGTACTTC.

This clonotype was observed a handful of times. This chain joins TRBV4-3 and TRBJ2-3, with TRBD2 identical over 9 bases. Germline values: CDR1 LGHNA, CDR2 YSLEER. J gave up 8 bases and V 8 bases, and 17 bases lay outside the gene matches. The CDR3 is 16 residues long. The CDR3 region has the DNA TGCGCCAGCTCCAGGACTAGCGCCAACGCCGAGGGTACGCAGTATTTT. This sequence encodes CASSRTSANAEGTQYF.

This clonotype was picked up many times. This chain links TRBV19 with TRBJ2-7; D possibly corresponds to TRBD2 (6 bases). The CDR3 extends over 12 amino acids. Germline V CDR1 and CDR2: LNHDA, SQIVND (reference sequence). Trimming took 9 bases from V and 2 from J, leaving 11 bases between them. The CDR3 here is CASSSGAYEQYF. The CDR3 coding sequence is TGTGCCAGCAGCTCGGGAGCCTACGAGCAGTACTTC.

This clonotype has at least ten counts. The V call is TRBV12-3 or TRBV12-4, the J call TRBJ2-3, with 15 bases matching TRBD2. This CDR3 is 21 amino acids long. Trimming at V came to 8 bases and at J to 2 bases, leaving 20 bases not matched to a gene. CDR3 nucleotide sequence: TGTGCCAGCGGAATACATCCGGGACAGGGACTAGCGGGGGGCCCCACAGATACGCAGTATTTT. Translating it yields CASGIHPGQGLAGGPTDTQYF.

This clonotype appeared a few times. The CDR3 region has the DNA TGTGCCAGCAGCCCTCCGGGTGGGGCGGGCACTGAAGCTTTCTTT. It specifies CASSPPGGAGTEAFF. V usage is TRBV9 and J usage is TRBJ1-1; D may be TRBD1 (5 bases). CDR1 SGDLS and CDR2 YYNGEE come from the germline V gene. V lost 4 bases and J lost 4, with 17 bases in between. CDR3 length: 15 amino acids.